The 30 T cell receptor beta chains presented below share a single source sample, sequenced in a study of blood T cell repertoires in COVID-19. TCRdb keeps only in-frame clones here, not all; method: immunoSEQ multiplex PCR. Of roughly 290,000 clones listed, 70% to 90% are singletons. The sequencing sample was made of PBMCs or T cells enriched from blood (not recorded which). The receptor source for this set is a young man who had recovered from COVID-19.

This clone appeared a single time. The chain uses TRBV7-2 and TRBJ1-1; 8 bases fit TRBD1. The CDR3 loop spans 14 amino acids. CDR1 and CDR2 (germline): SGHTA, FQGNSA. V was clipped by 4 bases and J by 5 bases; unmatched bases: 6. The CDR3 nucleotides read TGTGCCAGCAGCTCGGGACAGGACTTGACTGAAGCTTTCTTT. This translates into CASSSGQDLTEAFF. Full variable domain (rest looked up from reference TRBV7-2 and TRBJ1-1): GAGVSQSPSNKVTEKGKDVELRCDPISGHTALYWYRQSLGQGLEFLIYFQGNSAPDKSGLPSDRFSAERTGGSVSTLTIQRTQQEDSAVYLCASSSGQDLTEAFFGQGTRLTVV.

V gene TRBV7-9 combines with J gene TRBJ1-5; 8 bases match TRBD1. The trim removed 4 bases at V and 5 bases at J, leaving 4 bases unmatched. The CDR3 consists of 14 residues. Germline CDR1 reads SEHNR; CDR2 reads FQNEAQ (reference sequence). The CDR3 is CASSSTGGDQPQHF. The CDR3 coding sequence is TGTGCCAGCAGCTCTACAGGGGGGGATCAGCCCCAGCATTTT.

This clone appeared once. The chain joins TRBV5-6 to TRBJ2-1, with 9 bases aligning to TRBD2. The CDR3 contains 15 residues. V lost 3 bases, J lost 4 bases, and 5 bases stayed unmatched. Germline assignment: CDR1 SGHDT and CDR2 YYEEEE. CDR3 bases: TGTGCCAGCAGCTCAAGCGGGGGGATTTACAATGAGCAGTTCTTC. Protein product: CASSSSGGIYNEQFF.

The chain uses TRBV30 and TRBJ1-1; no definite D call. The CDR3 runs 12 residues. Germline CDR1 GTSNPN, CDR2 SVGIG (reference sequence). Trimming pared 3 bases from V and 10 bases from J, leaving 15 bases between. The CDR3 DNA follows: TGTGCCTGGAGAGTCTCTAACGGTGGAGCTTTCTTT. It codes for CAWRVSNGGAFF.

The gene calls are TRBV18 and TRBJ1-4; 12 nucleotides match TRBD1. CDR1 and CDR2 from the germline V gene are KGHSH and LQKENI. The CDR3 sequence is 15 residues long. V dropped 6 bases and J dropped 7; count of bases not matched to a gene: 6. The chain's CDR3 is CASSTGTGGGEKLFF. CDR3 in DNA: TGTGCCAGCTCGACCGGGACAGGGGGCGGTGAAAAACTGTTTTTT.

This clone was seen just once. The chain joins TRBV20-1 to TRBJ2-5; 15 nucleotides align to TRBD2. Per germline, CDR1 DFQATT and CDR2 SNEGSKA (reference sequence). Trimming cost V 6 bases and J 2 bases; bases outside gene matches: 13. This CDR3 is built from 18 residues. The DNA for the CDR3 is TGCAGTGCCAGTCCGCCGGGACTAGCGGGGGGATTACAAGAGACCCAGTACTTC. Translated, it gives CSASPPGLAGGLQETQYF.

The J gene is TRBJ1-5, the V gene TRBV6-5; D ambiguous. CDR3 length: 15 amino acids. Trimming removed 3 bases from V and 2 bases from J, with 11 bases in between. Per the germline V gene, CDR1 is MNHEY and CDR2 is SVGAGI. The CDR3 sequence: CASSYSPGGNQPQHF. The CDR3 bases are TGTGCCAGCAGTTATTCACCCGGGGGCAATCAGCCCCAGCATTTT.

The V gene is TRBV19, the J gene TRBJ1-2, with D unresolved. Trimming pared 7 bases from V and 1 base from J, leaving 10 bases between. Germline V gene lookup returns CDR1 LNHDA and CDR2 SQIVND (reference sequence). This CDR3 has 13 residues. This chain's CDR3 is CASNFKFNYGYTF. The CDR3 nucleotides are TGTGCCAGTAATTTCAAATTTAACTATGGCTACACCTTC. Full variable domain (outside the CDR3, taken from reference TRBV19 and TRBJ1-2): DGGITQSPKYLFRKEGQNVTLSCEQNLNHDAMYWYRQDPGQGLRLIYYSQIVNDFQKGDIAEGYSVSREKKESFPLTVTSAQKNPTAFYLCASNFKFNYGYTFGSGTRLTVV.

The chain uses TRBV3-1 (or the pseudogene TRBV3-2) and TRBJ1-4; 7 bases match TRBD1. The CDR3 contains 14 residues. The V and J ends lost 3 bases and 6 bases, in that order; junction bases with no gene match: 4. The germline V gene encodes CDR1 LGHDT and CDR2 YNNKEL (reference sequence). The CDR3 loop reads CASSQRDRYEKLFF. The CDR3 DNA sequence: TGTGCCAGCAGCCAGCGGGACAGATATGAAAAACTGTTTTTT.

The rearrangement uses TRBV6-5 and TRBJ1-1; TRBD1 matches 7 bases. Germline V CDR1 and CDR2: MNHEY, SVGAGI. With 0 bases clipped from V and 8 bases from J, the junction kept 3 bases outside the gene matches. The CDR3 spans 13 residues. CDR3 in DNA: TGTGCCAGCAGTTACTCCGCGGACAGGGAAGCTTTCTTT. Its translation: CASSYSADREAFF.

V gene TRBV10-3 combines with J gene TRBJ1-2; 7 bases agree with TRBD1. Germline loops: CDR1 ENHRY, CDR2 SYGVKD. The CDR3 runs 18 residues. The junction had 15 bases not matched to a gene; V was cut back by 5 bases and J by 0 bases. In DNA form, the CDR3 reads TGTGCCATCAGTACCAGGACAGGCGACATCTATCCTAACTATGGCTACACCTTC. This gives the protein CAISTRTGDIYPNYGYTF.

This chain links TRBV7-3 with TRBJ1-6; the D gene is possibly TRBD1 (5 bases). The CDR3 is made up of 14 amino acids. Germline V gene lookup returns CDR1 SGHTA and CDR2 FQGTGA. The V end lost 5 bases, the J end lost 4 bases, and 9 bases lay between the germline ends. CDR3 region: CASSQSGYNSPLHF. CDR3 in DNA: TGTGCCAGCAGCCAATCAGGGTATAATTCACCCCTCCACTTT.

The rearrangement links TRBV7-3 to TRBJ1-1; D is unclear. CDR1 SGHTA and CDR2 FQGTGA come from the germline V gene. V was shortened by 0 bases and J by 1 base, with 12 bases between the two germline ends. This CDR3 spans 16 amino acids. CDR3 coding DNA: TGTGCCAGCAGCTTAACAGGTGGGAGGGCGAACACTGAAGCTTTCTTT. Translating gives CASSLTGGRANTEAFF.

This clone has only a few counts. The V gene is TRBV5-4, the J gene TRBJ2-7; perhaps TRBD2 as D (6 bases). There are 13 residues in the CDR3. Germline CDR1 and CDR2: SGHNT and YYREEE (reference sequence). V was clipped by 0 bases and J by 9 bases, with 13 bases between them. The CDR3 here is CASSLVPSEGQYF. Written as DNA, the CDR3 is TGTGCCAGCAGCTTGGTACCTAGCGAAGGGCAGTACTTC.

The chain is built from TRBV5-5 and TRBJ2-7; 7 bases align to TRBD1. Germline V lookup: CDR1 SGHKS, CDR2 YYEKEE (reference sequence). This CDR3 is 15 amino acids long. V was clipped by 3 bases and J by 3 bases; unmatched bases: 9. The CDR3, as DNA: TGTGCCAGCAGCTGGGGACAGAACCCGAACTACGAGCAGTACTTC. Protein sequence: CASSWGQNPNYEQYF.

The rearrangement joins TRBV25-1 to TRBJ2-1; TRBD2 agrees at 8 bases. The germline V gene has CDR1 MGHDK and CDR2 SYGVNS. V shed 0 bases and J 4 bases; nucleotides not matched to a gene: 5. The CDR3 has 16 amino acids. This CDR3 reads CASSEYAQRGYNEQFF. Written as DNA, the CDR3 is TGTGCCAGCAGTGAATATGCCCAGCGGGGGTACAATGAGCAGTTCTTC.

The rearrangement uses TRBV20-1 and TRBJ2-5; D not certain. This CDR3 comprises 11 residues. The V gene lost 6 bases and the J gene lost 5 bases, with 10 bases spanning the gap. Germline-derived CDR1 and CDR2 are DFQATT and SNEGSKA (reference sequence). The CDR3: CSAPTGETQYF. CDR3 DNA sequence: TGCAGTGCACCAACCGGGGAGACCCAGTACTTC.

CDR3 region: CASSQVSGSYNTGELFF. The CDR3 nucleotides read TGCGCCAGCAGCCAAGTAAGCGGATCCTATAACACCGGGGAGCTGTTTTTT. This chain uses TRBV4-1 with TRBJ2-2; D is possibly TRBD2 (5 bases). The ends were cut back, 1 base at V and 2 bases at J, with 14 bases in the middle. The CDR3 is made up of 17 amino acids. From germline, CDR1 is MGHRA and CDR2 YSYEKL.

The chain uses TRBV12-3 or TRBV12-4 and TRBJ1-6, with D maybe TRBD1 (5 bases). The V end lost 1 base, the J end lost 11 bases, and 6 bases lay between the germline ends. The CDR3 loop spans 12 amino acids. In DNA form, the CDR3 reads TGTGCCAGCAGTTTAGGGGGCACACCCCTCCACTTT. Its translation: CASSLGGTPLHF.

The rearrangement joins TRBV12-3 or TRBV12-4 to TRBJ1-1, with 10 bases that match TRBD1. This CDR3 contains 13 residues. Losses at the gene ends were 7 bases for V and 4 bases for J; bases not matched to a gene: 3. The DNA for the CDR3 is TGTGCCAGCACCTGGACAGGGGGCACTGAAGCTTTCTTT. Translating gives CASTWTGGTEAFF.

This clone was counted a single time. The CDR3: CSTRDRGSTGELFF. In DNA form, the CDR3 reads TGCAGCACGAGGGACAGGGGGTCCACCGGGGAGCTGTTTTTT. The chain is built from TRBV29-1 and TRBJ2-2; 11 bases agree with TRBD1. Looked up from germline, CDR1 is SQVTM and CDR2 is ANQGSEA. The J segment lost 4 bases and the V segment lost 8 bases, leaving 6 bases of the junction unmatched. CDR3 size: 14 residues.

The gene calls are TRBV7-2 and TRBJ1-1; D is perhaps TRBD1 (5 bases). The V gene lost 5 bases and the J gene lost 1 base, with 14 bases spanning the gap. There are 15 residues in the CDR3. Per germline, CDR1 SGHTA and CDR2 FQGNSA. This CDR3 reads CASSGGASGNTEAFF. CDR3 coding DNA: TGTGCCAGCAGCGGAGGGGCCTCTGGGAACACTGAAGCTTTCTTT. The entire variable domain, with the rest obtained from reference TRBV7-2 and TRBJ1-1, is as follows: GAGVSQSPSNKVTEKGKDVELRCDPISGHTALYWYRQSLGQGLEFLIYFQGNSAPDKSGLPSDRFSAERTGGSVSTLTIQRTQQEDSAVYLCASSGGASGNTEAFFGQGTRLTVV.

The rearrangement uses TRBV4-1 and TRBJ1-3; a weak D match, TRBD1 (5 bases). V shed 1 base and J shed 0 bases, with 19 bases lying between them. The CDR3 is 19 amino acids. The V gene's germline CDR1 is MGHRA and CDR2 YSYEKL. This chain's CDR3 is CASSQAKRQPEFSGNTIYF. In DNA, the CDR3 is TGCGCCAGCAGCCAAGCGAAGAGACAGCCCGAGTTCTCTGGAAACACCATATATTTT.

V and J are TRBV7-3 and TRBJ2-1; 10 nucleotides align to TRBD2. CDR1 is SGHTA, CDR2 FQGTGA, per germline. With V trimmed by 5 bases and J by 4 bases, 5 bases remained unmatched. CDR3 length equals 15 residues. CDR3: CASSPAGGRYNEQFF. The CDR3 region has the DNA TGTGCCAGCAGCCCAGCGGGGGGGCGGTACAATGAGCAGTTCTTC. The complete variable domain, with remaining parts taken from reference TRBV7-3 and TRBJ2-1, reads GAGVSQTPSNKVTEKGKYVELRCDPISGHTALYWYRQSLGQGPEFLIYFQGTGAADDSGLPNDRFFAVRPEGSVSTLKIQRTERGDSAVYLCASSPAGGRYNEQFFGPGTRLTVL.

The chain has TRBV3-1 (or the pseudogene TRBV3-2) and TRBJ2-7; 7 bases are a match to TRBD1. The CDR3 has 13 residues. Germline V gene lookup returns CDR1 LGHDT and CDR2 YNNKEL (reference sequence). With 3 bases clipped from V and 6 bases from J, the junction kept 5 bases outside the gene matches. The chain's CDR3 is CASSQTGQAEQYF. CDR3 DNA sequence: TGTGCCAGCAGCCAGACAGGGCAAGCCGAGCAGTACTTC.

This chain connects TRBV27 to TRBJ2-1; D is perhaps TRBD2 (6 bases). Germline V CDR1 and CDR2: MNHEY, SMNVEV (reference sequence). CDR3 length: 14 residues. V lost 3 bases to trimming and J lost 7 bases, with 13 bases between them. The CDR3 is CASSLRGPVNEQFF. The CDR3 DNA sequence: TGTGCCAGCAGTTTGCGGGGACCAGTGAATGAGCAGTTCTTC.

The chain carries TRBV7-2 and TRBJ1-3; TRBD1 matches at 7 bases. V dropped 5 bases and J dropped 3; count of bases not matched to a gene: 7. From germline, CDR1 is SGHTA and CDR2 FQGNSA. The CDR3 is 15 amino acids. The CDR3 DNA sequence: TGTGCCAGCAGCGTCTCGACAGGGAATGGAAACACCATATATTTT. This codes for CASSVSTGNGNTIYF.

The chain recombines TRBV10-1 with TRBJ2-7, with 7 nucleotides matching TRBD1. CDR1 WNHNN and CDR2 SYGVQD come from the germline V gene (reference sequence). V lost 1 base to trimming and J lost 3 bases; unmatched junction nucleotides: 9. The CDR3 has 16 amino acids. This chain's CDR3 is CASSEYDRDRFYEQYF. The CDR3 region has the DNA TGCGCCAGCAGTGAGTACGACCGGGACAGATTCTACGAGCAGTACTTC.

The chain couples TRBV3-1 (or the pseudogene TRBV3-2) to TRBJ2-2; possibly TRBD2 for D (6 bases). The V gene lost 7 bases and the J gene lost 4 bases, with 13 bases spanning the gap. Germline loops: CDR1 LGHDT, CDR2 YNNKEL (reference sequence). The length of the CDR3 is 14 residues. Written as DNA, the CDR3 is TGTGCCAGCACCCAGGACGGGGGCACCGGGGAGCTGTTTTTT. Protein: CASTQDGGTGELFF.

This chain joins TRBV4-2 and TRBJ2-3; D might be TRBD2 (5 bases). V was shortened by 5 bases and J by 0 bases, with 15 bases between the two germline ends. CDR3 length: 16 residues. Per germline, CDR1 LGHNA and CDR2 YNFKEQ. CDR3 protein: CASSSRGKASTDTQYF. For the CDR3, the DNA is TGTGCCAGCAGCTCCCGGGGAAAAGCTAGCACAGATACGCAGTATTTT.